These 30 T cell receptor beta chains originate from one sample sequenced in a study of blood T cells in healthy people across ages. PCR was performed a second time for about 6 to 12 cycles using a sample-barcoded 5' primer and a J-beta primer mix. Each CDR3 protein gets one entry after TCRdb re-called the 5' RACE reads with MiXCR. The sample carries about 670,000 distinct CDR3 sequences, 40% to 50% recorded once. Sequenced: blood. Source of these receptors: a man at least 80 years old in good health.

The chain is built from TRBV20-1 and TRBJ2-3; 12 nucleotides align to TRBD2. CDR3 length: 18 residues. Germline values: CDR1 DFQATT, CDR2 SNEGSKA (reference sequence). V lost 3 bases to trimming and J lost 5 bases; unmatched junction nucleotides: 15. This CDR3 reads CSASRETGLAGTIDTQYF. As DNA, the CDR3 is TGCAGTGCTAGTAGGGAAACCGGACTAGCGGGAACCATAGATACGCAGTATTTT.

This clonotype has a handful of counts. This chain joins TRBV7-8 and TRBJ2-7; 11 positions agree with TRBD2. Germline V gene sequence: CDR1 SGHVS, CDR2 FQNEAQ. The CDR3 totals 19 residues. The J segment lost 2 bases and the V segment lost 0 bases, leaving 12 bases of the junction unmatched. Written as DNA, the CDR3 is TGTGCCAGCAGCTTAGCGTCGGGAGCCACTAGCGGGAGCCCCTACGAGCAGTACTTC. Translating gives CASSLASGATSGSPYEQYF.

The V call is TRBV14, the J call TRBJ2-4; D unresolved. The J call is doubtful: the DNA matches TRBJ2-7 better. The germline CDR1 and CDR2 sequences are SGHDN and FVKESK. The CDR3 covers 16 residues. The DNA for the CDR3 is TGTGCCAGCAGCCAAGCCCAGGCTAGGCCTTTCTACGAGCAGTACTTC. Residues: CASSQAQARPFYEQYF.

As to this clonotype: The junction and the germline gene differ at one end; a read error may be behind it. The chain couples TRBV27 to TRBJ2-4, with 11 bases that match TRBD1. CDR3 length equals 16 residues. Germline CDR1 and CDR2: MNHEY and SMNVEV (reference sequence). The CDR3 sequence is CASSLSGTGGLNIQYF. The CDR3, as DNA: TGTGCCAGCAGCTTATCGGGGACAGGGGGTCTAAACATTCAGTACTTC.

The chain carries TRBV6-1 and TRBJ2-7; weak D call: TRBD1 (5 bases). The CDR3 is 16 amino acids. The V and J ends lost 6 bases and 0 bases respectively, with 18 bases between them. CDR1 and CDR2 from the germline V gene are MNHNS and SASEGT. The CDR3 DNA reads TGTGCCAGCAGCCCGACTTTTCAGACAGCCTCCTACGAGCAGTACTTC. It codes for CASSPTFQTASYEQYF.

This clonotype showed up just a few times. The V and J genes are TRBV6-2 or TRBV6-3 and TRBJ2-3, with 9 bases that match TRBD2. The germline V gene has CDR1 MNHEY and CDR2 SVGEGT. This CDR3 has 15 amino acids. V gave up 5 bases and J gave up 1 base; unmatched junction bases: 4. CDR3 DNA sequence: TGTGCCAGCAGTCTAGCGGGGAGCCGCACAGATACGCAGTATTTT. Translation: CASSLAGSRTDTQYF.

This clonotype has more than one count but fewer than ten. The CDR3 DNA sequence: TGCAGCGTTCAGGGGGTTTCCTACGAGCAGTACTTC. It yields the protein CSVQGVSYEQYF. V gene TRBV29-1 combines with J gene TRBJ2-7, with 7 bases that match TRBD1. The V gene's germline CDR1 is SQVTM and CDR2 ANQGSEA. The junction had 2 bases not matched to a gene; V was cut back by 5 bases and J by 1 base. This CDR3 contains 12 residues.

This clonotype was counted ten times or more. The chain links TRBV13 to TRBJ2-5; maybe TRBD1 (6 bases). Per the germline V gene, CDR1 is PRHDT and CDR2 is FYEKMQ (reference sequence). V lost 5 bases and J 5 bases, leaving 18 bases between the germline ends. The CDR3 is 15 amino acids. CDR3 sequence: CASSDPSGAEETQYF. In DNA form, the CDR3 reads TGTGCCAGCAGCGACCCCTCAGGGGCAGAGGAGACCCAGTACTTC.

The genes are TRBV28 and TRBJ1-1; 7 nucleotides align to TRBD1. This CDR3 region has 16 residues. Germline CDR1 and CDR2: MDHEN and SYDVKM. The junction had 7 bases not matched to a gene; V was cut back by 3 bases and J by 0 bases. CDR3: CASSFAGRGMNTEAFF. The DNA of the CDR3 is TGTGCCAGCAGTTTTGCAGGCAGGGGGATGAACACTGAAGCTTTCTTT.

The chain employs TRBV6-1 and TRBJ1-1; 8 nucleotides agree with TRBD1. The germline gives CDR1 MNHNS, CDR2 SASEGT. The CDR3 loop spans 13 amino acids. With 5 bases clipped from V and 6 bases from J, the junction kept 5 bases outside the gene matches. This chain's CDR3 is CASSPGGRSEAFF. CDR3 nucleotides: TGTGCCAGCAGTCCAGGGGGCAGGTCTGAAGCTTTCTTT.

J is TRBJ2-5 and V is TRBV6-5; 8 nucleotides align to TRBD2. The CDR3 covers 16 residues. Germline-derived CDR1 and CDR2 are MNHEY and SVGAGI. Germline trimming cut 2 bases from V and 11 bases from J; bases unmatched to any gene: 16. CDR3 nucleotides: TGTGCCAGCAGTTACCTTAGCGGGACCTCCTACAATGAGCAGTACTTC. Translated: CASSYLSGTSYNEQYF.

This chain joins TRBV20-1 and TRBJ1-2; D is perhaps TRBD1 (6 bases). This CDR3 has 13 amino acids. Germline V gives CDR1 DFQATT, CDR2 SNEGSKA (reference sequence). Trimming pared 6 bases from V and 3 bases from J, leaving 14 bases between. In DNA, the CDR3 is TGCAGTGCCCTAAACAGGGAGGACTATGGCTACACCTTC. Its translation is CSALNREDYGYTF.

The V call is TRBV3-1, the J call TRBJ2-6; 7 bases are a match to TRBD1. This CDR3 comprises 17 residues. Germline lookup yields CDR1 LGHDT and CDR2 YNNKEL (reference sequence). J gave up 0 bases and V 4 bases, and 6 bases lay outside the gene matches. The CDR3 DNA reads as TGTGCCAGCAGCCTGGGACAGTTACGCTCTGGGGCCAACGTCCTGACTTTC. Protein product: CASSLGQLRSGANVLTF.

The chain is built from TRBV27 and TRBJ1-2, with 9 bases matching TRBD1. CDR1 MNHEY and CDR2 SMNVEV come from the germline V gene (reference sequence). This CDR3 has 17 residues. V shed 4 bases, J shed 0 bases, and the junction held 9 bases outside the gene matches. The CDR3: CASSSQTGGRANYGYTF. The CDR3 DNA reads as TGTGCCAGCAGTTCCCAGACAGGGGGGCGGGCTAACTATGGCTACACCTTC.

This clonotype was recorded at least ten times. The V and J genes are TRBV9 and TRBJ2-7; tentatively, D is TRBD2 (6 bases). V lost 4 bases, J lost 6 bases, and 20 bases lay in between. There are 15 residues in the CDR3. Germline lookup yields CDR1 SGDLS and CDR2 YYNGEE. CDR3 in amino acids: CASSREEARLGEQYF. CDR3 in DNA: TGTGCCAGCAGCCGGGAAGAGGCGAGACTAGGCGAGCAGTACTTC.

The rearrangement joins TRBV11-3 to TRBJ2-5, with 9 bases identical to TRBD1. There are 16 residues in the CDR3. The ends lost 5 bases at V and 2 bases at J; junction bases unmatched: 9. Germline CDR1 SGHNT, CDR2 YENEEA. The chain's CDR3 is CASSAEPGTGQETQYF. The CDR3 DNA sequence: TGTGCCAGCAGCGCAGAACCCGGGACAGGGCAAGAGACCCAGTACTTC.

This clonotype has a handful of counts. The chain uses TRBV6-1 and TRBJ2-7; D is perhaps TRBD1 (6 bases). The CDR3 loop spans 14 amino acids. V was cut by 0 bases and J by 4 bases, with 10 bases left in between. The germline V gene has CDR1 MNHNS and CDR2 SASEGT. The CDR3: CASSEAVRGYEQYF. The CDR3 nucleotides are TGTGCCAGCAGTGAAGCGGTCAGGGGTTACGAGCAGTACTTC.

The genes are TRBV10-3 and TRBJ1-5, with TRBD1 identical over 9 bases. Germline V lookup: CDR1 ENHRY, CDR2 SYGVKD. Unmatched junction bases numbered 4, after V lost 6 bases and J lost 4 bases. The CDR3 extends over 14 amino acids. CDR3: CAISQGQGNQPQHF. DNA for the CDR3: TGTGCCATCAGCCAAGGACAGGGGAATCAGCCCCAGCATTTT.

V gene TRBV6-6 combines with J gene TRBJ2-1; 7 bases align to TRBD1. The CDR3 sequence is 15 residues long. The J segment lost 10 bases and the V segment lost 9 bases, leaving 18 bases of the junction unmatched. CDR1 is MNHNY and CDR2 is SVGAGI in the germline V gene (reference sequence). CDR3 residues: CASLSRDRRVREQFF. CDR3 sequence (DNA): TGTGCCAGTCTATCCCGGGACAGAAGAGTGAGGGAGCAGTTCTTC.

This clonotype was detected a few times. The gene calls are TRBV4-1 and TRBJ1-5; D gene ambiguous. Germline CDR1 and CDR2: MGHRA and YSYEKL. V was shortened by 1 base and J by 4 bases, with 14 bases between the two germline ends. The CDR3 runs 16 residues. The CDR3 DNA follows: TGCGCCAGCAGCCAAGGGGCAGGAAGTGGAAATCAGCCCCAGCATTTT. This translates into CASSQGAGSGNQPQHF.

This clonotype was counted many times. This chain uses TRBV18 with TRBJ2-5; unclear D gene. The CDR3 runs to 13 residues. Germline V CDR1 and CDR2: KGHSH, LQKENI. The V end was cut by 5 bases, the J end by 1 base, with 8 bases between. The CDR3 here is CASSTAVQETQYF. CDR3 in DNA: TGTGCCAGCTCAACCGCGGTCCAAGAGACCCAGTACTTC.

This clonotype was seen ten or more times. The chain has TRBV20-1 and TRBJ2-7, with TRBD2 as a possible D gene (6 bases). The CDR3 contains 15 residues. Per germline, CDR1 DFQATT and CDR2 SNEGSKA (reference sequence). V was trimmed by 3 bases and J by 3 bases, leaving 18 bases between them. This chain's CDR3 is CSARPALGSNYEQYF. CDR3 DNA sequence: TGCAGTGCTAGGCCCGCACTCGGGAGTAACTACGAGCAGTACTTC.

This clonotype was found a few times. V and J are TRBV27 and TRBJ1-2; D may be TRBD1 (5 bases). V was shortened by 6 bases and J by 2 bases, with 16 bases between the two germline ends. This CDR3 spans 15 amino acids. Germline CDR1 MNHEY, CDR2 SMNVEV (reference sequence). This CDR3 is CASRGFGGDNYGYTF. The CDR3 coding sequence is TGTGCCAGCAGGGGGTTTGGGGGGGACAACTATGGCTACACCTTC.

A few counts support this clonotype. The genes are TRBV20-1 and TRBJ2-7; TRBD1 aligns across 11 bases. J gave up 1 base and V 5 bases, and 7 bases lay outside the gene matches. Germline V gene data show CDR1 as DFQATT and CDR2 as SNEGSKA (reference sequence). CDR3 length equals 15 residues. The CDR3 loop reads CSAAGTGGRSYEQYF. Written as DNA, the CDR3 is TGCAGTGCTGCGGGGACAGGGGGTAGGTCCTACGAGCAGTACTTC.

This clonotype was detected only once. Mismatch with germline at one junction end may stem from a read error. The chain employs TRBV4-3 and TRBJ2-5; TRBD1 matches 7 bases. CDR1 and CDR2 from the germline V gene are LGHNA and YSLEER. This CDR3 has 15 amino acids. CDR3: CTSSPGQVQLGTQYF. CDR3 coding DNA: TGCACCAGCAGCCCCGGACAGGTGCAACTCGGGACCCAGTACTTC.

The V gene is TRBV5-1, the J gene TRBJ2-1; TRBD2 aligns across 8 bases. The CDR3 consists of 17 residues. With V trimmed by 1 base and J by 0 bases, 6 bases remained unmatched. Germline assignment: CDR1 SGHRS and CDR2 YFSETQ. CDR3 sequence reads: CASSLTGGGISYNEQFF. The CDR3 DNA sequence: TGCGCCAGCAGCTTGACGGGAGGGGGGATCTCCTACAATGAGCAGTTCTTC.

This clonotype was seen a handful of times. V and J are TRBV20-1 and TRBJ1-4, with TRBD1 matching over 8 bases. Per the germline V gene, CDR1 is DFQATT and CDR2 is SNEGSKA (reference sequence). This CDR3 has 16 residues. With 1 base clipped from V and 4 bases from J, the junction kept 8 bases outside the gene matches. CDR3 sequence reads: CSARGTTGALNEKLFF. CDR3 DNA: TGCAGTGCTAGAGGGACGACAGGGGCCCTTAATGAAAAACTGTTTTTT.

This clonotype was counted once. The chain carries TRBV6-5 and TRBJ1-1; 9 bases line up with TRBD1. The CDR3 is made up of 15 amino acids. J was trimmed by 4 bases and V by 0 bases; bases with no gene match: 3. Germline V gene sequence: CDR1 MNHEY, CDR2 SVGAGI. The CDR3 spells CASSYSGTGSTEAFF. The DNA of the CDR3 is TGTGCCAGCAGTTACTCGGGGACAGGGAGCACTGAAGCTTTCTTT.

In this sample, this clonotype turned up many times. The V call is TRBV29-1, the J call TRBJ2-1; D may be TRBD1 or TRBD2 (5 bases each). The length of the CDR3 is 14 residues. CDR1 is SQVTM, CDR2 ANQGSEA, per germline. Trimming shortened V by 5 bases and J by 0 bases, and 11 bases separated the two germline ends. This CDR3 reads CSVRRDRSYNEQFF. The CDR3 DNA reads as TGCAGCGTTCGCCGGGACCGCTCCTACAATGAGCAGTTCTTC.

This clonotype came up a few times. This chain links TRBV11-2 with TRBJ2-5, with 13 bases fitting TRBD2. The trim removed 4 bases at V and 4 bases at J, leaving 3 bases unmatched. The CDR3 has 15 amino acids. Germline V gene sequence: CDR1 SGHAT, CDR2 FQNNGV. CDR3: CASSWTSGSLETQYF. The CDR3 nucleotides are TGTGCCAGCAGCTGGACTAGCGGGAGTTTAGAGACCCAGTACTTC.